Following are 17 T cell receptor beta chains from one sample sequenced in a study of T cells expressing NK-cell markers. From its re-call of the 5' RACE reads, TCRdb lists each CDR3 protein once, without DNA. This sample's table has roughly 390,000 distinct CDR3 sequences. Sequencing was carried out using blood T cells: a sorted CD56 or NKG2C T cell subset, CD4+ or CD8+ T cells, or bulk PBMC T cells (not recorded which). These receptors were collected from a man aged 18-75 years in good health.

The chain links TRBV20-1 to TRBJ2-5; the D gene TCRdb calls, TRBD2, cannot be checked with no DNA. CDR1 is DFQATT and CDR2 is SNEGSKA in the germline V gene (reference sequence). This CDR3 region has 13 residues. The CDR3 loop is CSAKAASPGTQYF.

This rearrangement joins TRBV12-3 or TRBV12-4 to TRBJ2-7; TCRdb calls TRBD1, which cannot be checked without DNA. The CDR3 is 14 residues long. This CDR3 reads CASTAAGGRGEQYF.

The chain joins TRBV2 to TRBJ2-7; with no DNA, the TCRdb D assignment of TRBD1 cannot be verified. The CDR3 spans 13 residues. Germline V lookup: CDR1 SNHLY, CDR2 FYNNEI. This CDR3 reads CATRQGGLYEQYF. The full variable domain, its missing parts supplied by reference TRBV2 and TRBJ2-7, is EPEVTQTPSHQVTQMGQEVILRCVPISNHLYFYWYRQILGQKVEFLVSFYNNEISEKSEIFDDQFSVERPDGSNFTLKIRSTKLEDSAMYFCATRQGGLYEQYFGPGTRLTVT.

The rearrangement uses TRBV7-3 and TRBJ1-6; checking the TCRdb D call of TRBD1 is not possible without DNA. CDR3 length: 15 amino acids. CDR1 and CDR2 from the germline V gene are SGHTA and FQGTGA. CDR3 region: CASSLEGGRNSPLHF.

J is TRBJ1-2 and V is TRBV12-3 or TRBV12-4; TCRdb selects TRBD1, and the lack of DNA leaves this call unchecked. This CDR3 is built from 20 residues. This CDR3 reads CASSSSGSSGTGAYNYGYTF.

The chain combines TRBV18 with TRBJ1-4; as DNA is missing, the TRBD1 call by TCRdb cannot be tested. CDR3 size: 14 residues. Per the germline V gene, CDR1 is KGHSH and CDR2 is LQKENI. CDR3 amino acids: CASSPAAGYEKLFF. The variable domain in full, completed from reference TRBV18 and TRBJ1-4, reads NAGVMQNPRHLVRRRGQEARLRCSPMKGHSHVYWYRQLPEEGLKFMVYLQKENIIDESGMPKERFSAEFPKEGPSILRIQQVVRGDSAAYFCASSPAAGYEKLFFGSGTQLSVL.

The chain carries TRBV20-1 and TRBJ2-7; TCRdb proposes TRBD1, but this gene call is untestable without DNA. The germline V gene has CDR1 DFQATT and CDR2 SNEGSKA (reference sequence). This CDR3 region has 14 residues. The CDR3 sequence: CSASNRQGQNEQYF.

The chain joins TRBV5-1 to TRBJ2-7; TCRdb proposes TRBD1, but this gene call is untestable without DNA. The CDR3 sequence is 12 residues long. In germline, CDR1 is SGHRS, CDR2 YFSETQ. The CDR3 loop reads CASSRDAGEQYF.

V gene TRBV2 combines with J gene TRBJ1-5. Per the germline V gene, CDR1 is SNHLY and CDR2 is FYNNEI. The CDR3 loop spans 13 amino acids. CDR3 sequence: CASRGRSNQPQHF.

The rearrangement links TRBV11-1 to TRBJ1-1; TCRdb proposes TRBD1, but this gene call is untestable without DNA. Germline loops: CDR1 SGHAT, CDR2 FQDESV (reference sequence). The CDR3 loop spans 15 amino acids. The CDR3 loop is CASSAGTIRETEAFF.

The rearrangement links TRBV21-1 to TRBJ2-7; the TCRdb D gene call, TRBD1, has no DNA to confirm it. TRBV21-1 is labeled a pseudogene. This CDR3 contains 16 residues. The CDR3: CASSKATPGQAYEQYF.

The chain is built from TRBV27 and TRBJ2-1; TCRdb's D gene call, TRBD2, goes unchecked for lack of DNA. From germline, CDR1 is MNHEY and CDR2 SMNVEV (reference sequence). The CDR3 runs to 15 residues. The CDR3 sequence: CASSRQRGGNNEQFF.

V and J are TRBV11-2 and TRBJ1-6. Germline V gives CDR1 SGHAT, CDR2 FQNNGV. The CDR3 runs 12 residues. CDR3 amino acids: CASSLSDSPLHF. Filled out from reference TRBV11-2 and TRBJ1-6, the complete variable domain reads EAGVAQSPRYKIIEKRQSVAFWCNPISGHATLYWYQQILGQGPKLLIQFQNNGVVDDSQLPKDRFSAERLKGVDSTLKIQPAKLEDSAVYLCASSLSDSPLHFGNGTRLTVT.

This chain connects TRBV5-1 to TRBJ1-5. This CDR3 spans 15 amino acids. Germline CDR1 SGHRS, CDR2 YFSETQ. CDR3: CASSLGDGPNQPQHF.

The genes are TRBV6-1 and TRBJ1-6; there is no DNA to check the TCRdb D call of TRBD1. Germline CDR1 MNHNS, CDR2 SASEGT. There are 19 residues in the CDR3. Here the CDR3 reads CASRPGQGNFMSYNSPLHF.

The rearrangement links TRBV11-1 to TRBJ2-5; TCRdb indicates TRBD2, and absent DNA this call remains unverified. This CDR3 has 18 amino acids. CDR1 and CDR2 (germline): SGHAT, FQDESV (reference sequence). The CDR3 sequence is CASSANPKTSGGGETQYF.

CDR3 sequence reads: CTGRGNTGELFF. This chain uses TRBV20-1 with TRBJ2-2; TCRdb returns TRBD1, unconfirmable since there is no DNA. Looked up from germline, CDR1 is DFQATT and CDR2 is SNEGSKA (reference sequence). This CDR3 region has 12 residues.